These T cell receptor beta chains were read from a single sample in a study of T cells after posttransplantation cyclophosphamide. Clones were sequenced by immunoSEQ multiplex PCR, and TCRdb holds only the in-frame ones, with some missing. In total the sample includes approximately 27,000 clones, none of them seen once. Source material: PBMCs. These receptors originate from a man over 45 in good health, CMV-negative, and a related stem cell transplant donor. Both conserved end residues are part of each CDR3. The D gene is left open where the match is weak. Rows give clone size only sometimes, using once, few, many, or a class for an expanded clone.

j_call: TRBJ2-3; v_call: TRBV2; d_call: .; clone_size: many; cdr3_nt: TGTGCCAGCAGCCGACAGTCCACAACAGATACGCAGTATTTT; cdr3_aa: CASSRQSTTDTQYF
j_call: TRBJ2-7; v_call: TRBV19; d_call: TRBD2; clone_size: many; cdr3_nt: TGTGCCAGTAGTATGGCCAGCGGGGGCCCCTACGAGCAGTACTTC; cdr3_aa: CASSMASGGPYEQYF
j_call: TRBJ2-3; v_call: TRBV19; d_call: TRBD1; clone_size: many; cdr3_nt: TGTGCCAGTAGTATGACAGGGGGATCAGATACGCAGTATTTT; cdr3_aa: CASSMTGGSDTQYF
j_call: TRBJ1-1; v_call: TRBV28; d_call: .; clone_size: many; cdr3_nt: TGTGCCAGCAGTTTACACGGCGGATCGAACACTGAAGCTTTCTTT; cdr3_aa: CASSLHGGSNTEAFF
j_call: TRBJ2-5; v_call: TRBV6-1; d_call: TRBD1; clone_size: many; cdr3_nt: TGTGCCAGCAGTGAATTGGCAGGGGGCGAGGAGACCCAGTACTTC; cdr3_aa: CASSELAGGEETQYF
j_call: TRBJ2-2; v_call: TRBV18; d_call: .; clone_size: many; cdr3_nt: TGTGCCAGCTCACCACCTGCGGCGGGCACCGGGGAGCTGTTTTTT; cdr3_aa: CASSPPAAGTGELFF
j_call: TRBJ2-3; v_call: TRBV5-3; d_call: .; clone_size: many; cdr3_nt: TGTGCCAGAAGCTTGGGATCGGGATGCACAGATACGCAGTATTTT; cdr3_aa: CARSLGSGCTDTQYF
j_call: TRBJ2-1; v_call: TRBV10-3; d_call: TRBD2; clone_size: many; cdr3_nt: TGTGCCATCAGTGGAACTTTAGCGGGGGGCTTCTACAATGAGCAGTTCTTC; cdr3_aa: CAISGTLAGGFYNEQFF
j_call: TRBJ2-1; v_call: TRBV10-3; d_call: TRBD2; clone_size: few; cdr3_nt: TGTGCCATCACCCCGGGACTAGCGGGTAATGAGCAGTTCTTC; cdr3_aa: CAITPGLAGNEQFF
j_call: TRBJ1-1; v_call: TRBV18; d_call: .; clone_size: many; cdr3_nt: TGTGCCAGCTCACCCGAGAACGGAGGGACTGAAGCTTTCTTT; cdr3_aa: CASSPENGGTEAFF
j_call: TRBJ2-7; v_call: TRBV30; d_call: .; clone_size: many; cdr3_nt: TGTGCCTGGGGCCGCGGTCCGACCTACGAGCAGTACTTC; cdr3_aa: CAWGRGPTYEQYF
j_call: TRBJ2-2; v_call: TRBV7-3; d_call: TRBD1; clone_size: many; cdr3_nt: TGTGCCAGCAGCATGCAGGGGGCGCGTGACGGGGAGCTGTTTTTT; cdr3_aa: CASSMQGARDGELFF
j_call: TRBJ1-2; v_call: TRBV6-6; d_call: .; clone_size: many; cdr3_nt: TGTGCCAGCAGTGCGGTAGACCCGTATGGCTACACCTTC; cdr3_aa: CASSAVDPYGYTF
j_call: TRBJ2-7; v_call: TRBV13; d_call: TRBD2; clone_size: many; cdr3_nt: TGTGCCAGCAGCTTAGAGGGAGCGGGGGGGACCTACGAGCAGTACTTC; cdr3_aa: CASSLEGAGGTYEQYF
j_call: TRBJ2-1; v_call: TRBV6-5; d_call: .; clone_size: many; cdr3_nt: TGTGCCAGCAGTCTCCGGACCGTTACCAGCGGTGAGCAGTTCTTC; cdr3_aa: CASSLRTVTSGEQFF
j_call: TRBJ2-2; v_call: TRBV19; d_call: TRBD2; clone_size: many; cdr3_nt: TGTGCCAGTAGTACCGGGACTAGCGGGGGGGCTGGAACCGGGGAGCTGTTTTTT; cdr3_aa: CASSTGTSGGAGTGELFF
j_call: TRBJ2-5; v_call: TRBV7-9; d_call: .; clone_size: many; cdr3_nt: TGTGCCAGCAGCTTAGCGCGGGGACGGGCCAGCGGCCAAGAGACCCAGTACTTC; cdr3_aa: CASSLARGRASGQETQYF
j_call: TRBJ2-1; v_call: TRBV19; d_call: .; clone_size: many; cdr3_nt: TGTGCCAGTAGTATAGATAGGGGGGGACTCTACAATGAGCAGTTCTTC; cdr3_aa: CASSIDRGGLYNEQFF
j_call: TRBJ2-2; v_call: TRBV7-6; d_call: TRBD1; clone_size: many; cdr3_nt: TGTGCCAGCAGCGCCCGGGTGGGACAGGGAAATACCGGGGAGCTGTTTTTT; cdr3_aa: CASSARVGQGNTGELFF
j_call: TRBJ2-1; v_call: TRBV15; d_call: .; clone_size: many; cdr3_nt: TGTGCCACCGACAATTACGAGTCGCTGATTTACAATGAGCAGTTCTTC; cdr3_aa: CATDNYESLIYNEQFF
j_call: TRBJ2-3; v_call: TRBV28; d_call: .; clone_size: many; cdr3_nt: TGTGCCAGCAGTCCTGGGAGGGATACGCAGTATTTT; cdr3_aa: CASSPGRDTQYF
j_call: TRBJ1-1; v_call: TRBV2; d_call: TRBD1; clone_size: many; cdr3_nt: TGTGCCAGCAGTGATCCCAACAGGGGGAACACTGAAGCTTTCTTT; cdr3_aa: CASSDPNRGNTEAFF
j_call: TRBJ1-1; v_call: TRBV2; d_call: .; clone_size: many; cdr3_nt: TGTGCCAGCAACAGGCCGAACACTGAAGCTTTCTTT; cdr3_aa: CASNRPNTEAFF
j_call: TRBJ2-3; v_call: TRBV5-1; d_call: .; clone_size: many; cdr3_nt: TGCGCCAGCAGCTTGGGGGCAACTAGCACAGATACGCAGTATTTT; cdr3_aa: CASSLGATSTDTQYF
j_call: TRBJ2-7; v_call: TRBV7-8; d_call: TRBD2; clone_size: many; cdr3_nt: TGTGCCAGCAGCCCCAGGGAGGGCTCCTACGAGCAGTACTTC; cdr3_aa: CASSPREGSYEQYF
j_call: TRBJ2-1; v_call: TRBV23-1; d_call: TRBD2; clone_size: .; cdr3_nt: TGCGCCAACTTAAGCGGGAGGGAGAATGAGCAGTTCTTC; cdr3_aa: CANLSGRENEQFF
j_call: TRBJ1-2; v_call: TRBV7-9; d_call: TRBD1; clone_size: many; cdr3_nt: TGTGCCAGCATATTTGGGACAGGGGGAAATGGCTACACCTTC; cdr3_aa: CASIFGTGGNGYTF
j_call: TRBJ2-2; v_call: TRBV7-2; d_call: .; clone_size: many; cdr3_nt: TGTGCCAGCAGCTGGGGTGAGGGCGGGGAGCTGTTTTTT; cdr3_aa: CASSWGEGGELFF
j_call: TRBJ1-2; v_call: TRBV7-9; d_call: .; clone_size: many; cdr3_nt: TGTGCCAGCAGTCCCCTCGGGACACTCTATGGCTACACCTTC; cdr3_aa: CASSPLGTLYGYTF
j_call: TRBJ2-1; v_call: TRBV5-6; d_call: .; clone_size: many; cdr3_nt: TGTGCCAGCAGCTTGGGTCCGGACTCTGCCTACAATGAGCAGTTCTTC; cdr3_aa: CASSLGPDSAYNEQFF
j_call: TRBJ1-2; v_call: TRBV6-1; d_call: TRBD1; clone_size: many; cdr3_nt: TGTGCCAGCAGTGAAGTGGGGACAGGGGCCTTCTATGGCTACACCTTC; cdr3_aa: CASSEVGTGAFYGYTF
j_call: TRBJ2-7; v_call: TRBV7-8; d_call: TRBD1; clone_size: many; cdr3_nt: TGTGCCAGCAGCGCCACCCTCAGACAGGGTGGCTACGAGCAGTACTTC; cdr3_aa: CASSATLRQGGYEQYF
j_call: TRBJ1-3; v_call: TRBV10-3; d_call: TRBD1; clone_size: many; cdr3_nt: TGTGCCATCAGTGGGGACAGGGGCTCAGGAAACACCATATATTTT; cdr3_aa: CAISGDRGSGNTIYF
j_call: TRBJ1-3; v_call: TRBV6-5; d_call: .; clone_size: many; cdr3_nt: TGTGCCAGCAGTTACGTCTACTCTGGAAACACCATATATTTT; cdr3_aa: CASSYVYSGNTIYF
j_call: TRBJ1-2; v_call: TRBV6-1; d_call: TRBD1; clone_size: many; cdr3_nt: TGTGCCAGCAACCTAGGGGCAGGGGGCGACTATGGCTACACCTTC; cdr3_aa: CASNLGAGGDYGYTF
j_call: TRBJ1-4; v_call: TRBV7-8; d_call: TRBD1; clone_size: many; cdr3_nt: TGTGCCAGCAGCCTCAGGGGGCGCGAAAAAAAACTGTTTTTT; cdr3_aa: CASSLRGREKKLFF
j_call: TRBJ1-2; v_call: TRBV28; d_call: .; clone_size: many; cdr3_nt: TGTGCCAGCAGTTTAGACGGGGTATATGGCTACACCTTC; cdr3_aa: CASSLDGVYGYTF
j_call: TRBJ1-4; v_call: TRBV6-1; d_call: .; clone_size: many; cdr3_nt: TGTGCCAGCAGTCCAGGGGACACAACTAATGAAAAACTGTTTTTT; cdr3_aa: CASSPGDTTNEKLFF
j_call: TRBJ1-6; v_call: TRBV30; d_call: .; clone_size: few; cdr3_nt: TGTGCCTGGAGTGGCCCCAGTGGAGGGATTTCACCCCTCCACTTT; cdr3_aa: CAWSGPSGGISPLHF
j_call: TRBJ1-2; v_call: TRBV30; d_call: .; clone_size: many; cdr3_nt: TGTGCCTGGAGTAGGGGCCTCAACTATGGCTACACCTTC; cdr3_aa: CAWSRGLNYGYTF
j_call: TRBJ2-7; v_call: TRBV7-6; d_call: TRBD1; clone_size: many; cdr3_nt: TGTGCCAGCAGGCTGGGACAGGGTGGCGAGCAGTACTTC; cdr3_aa: CASRLGQGGEQYF
j_call: TRBJ1-4; v_call: TRBV15; d_call: TRBD1; clone_size: many; cdr3_nt: TGTGCCACCAGCAGTGGGGGGGACAGGGGTTATGAAAAACTGTTTTTT; cdr3_aa: CATSSGGDRGYEKLFF
j_call: TRBJ2-1; v_call: TRBV12-5; d_call: .; clone_size: many; cdr3_nt: TGTGCTAGTGGACAAGGAGTCGGGTACAATGAGCAGTTCTTC; cdr3_aa: CASGQGVGYNEQFF
j_call: TRBJ2-5; v_call: TRBV2; d_call: .; clone_size: many; cdr3_nt: TGTGCCAGTTCGTACCAAGAGACCCAGTACTTC; cdr3_aa: CASSYQETQYF
j_call: TRBJ2-5; v_call: TRBV4-2; d_call: .; clone_size: many; cdr3_nt: TGTGCCAGCAGCCCCCTAGCAGGGACCCAGTACTTC; cdr3_aa: CASSPLAGTQYF
j_call: TRBJ2-5; v_call: TRBV7-9; d_call: TRBD1; clone_size: .; cdr3_nt: TGTGCCAGCAGCCAAGACAGGGGGCCTGAGACCCAGTACTTC; cdr3_aa: CASSQDRGPETQYF
j_call: TRBJ2-7; v_call: TRBV29-1; d_call: TRBD2; clone_size: many; cdr3_nt: TGCAGCGGGACTAGCGGGTTGAGCTCCTACGAGCAGTACTTC; cdr3_aa: CSGTSGLSSYEQYF
j_call: TRBJ2-3; v_call: TRBV5-1; d_call: TRBD2; clone_size: many; cdr3_nt: TGCGCCAGCAGTCGAAATAGCGGGGGAAGCACAGATACGCAGTATTTT; cdr3_aa: CASSRNSGGSTDTQYF
j_call: TRBJ2-5; v_call: TRBV11-2; d_call: .; clone_size: many; cdr3_nt: TGTGCCAGCAGCCCGGGGAGGACAGGCCTCGGGACCCAGTACTTC; cdr3_aa: CASSPGRTGLGTQYF
j_call: TRBJ1-2; v_call: TRBV19; d_call: TRBD1; clone_size: .; cdr3_nt: TGTGCCAGTGGCGACAGGGCAAGCTTTAACTATGGCTACACCTTC; cdr3_aa: CASGDRASFNYGYTF
j_call: TRBJ2-7; v_call: TRBV5-1; d_call: .; clone_size: many; cdr3_nt: TGCGCCAGCAGCTTGACAGGGCGAGAGCAGTACTTC; cdr3_aa: CASSLTGREQYF
j_call: TRBJ2-2; v_call: TRBV9; d_call: .; clone_size: many; cdr3_nt: TGTGCCAGCAGCGTAGGAGGACTACTAAACACCGGGGAGCTGTTTTTT; cdr3_aa: CASSVGGLLNTGELFF
j_call: TRBJ1-1; v_call: TRBV2; d_call: .; clone_size: many; cdr3_nt: TGTGCCAGCAGTGACCATAGGAACACTGAAGCTTTCTTT; cdr3_aa: CASSDHRNTEAFF
j_call: TRBJ2-7; v_call: TRBV6-1; d_call: TRBD1; clone_size: many; cdr3_nt: TGTGCCACCCAACAGGGGCTGAACTACGAGCAGTACTTC; cdr3_aa: CATQQGLNYEQYF
j_call: TRBJ2-3; v_call: TRBV11-3; d_call: .; clone_size: many; cdr3_nt: TGTGCCAGCAGCAAGAGGGGGAGCACAGATACGCAGTATTTT; cdr3_aa: CASSKRGSTDTQYF